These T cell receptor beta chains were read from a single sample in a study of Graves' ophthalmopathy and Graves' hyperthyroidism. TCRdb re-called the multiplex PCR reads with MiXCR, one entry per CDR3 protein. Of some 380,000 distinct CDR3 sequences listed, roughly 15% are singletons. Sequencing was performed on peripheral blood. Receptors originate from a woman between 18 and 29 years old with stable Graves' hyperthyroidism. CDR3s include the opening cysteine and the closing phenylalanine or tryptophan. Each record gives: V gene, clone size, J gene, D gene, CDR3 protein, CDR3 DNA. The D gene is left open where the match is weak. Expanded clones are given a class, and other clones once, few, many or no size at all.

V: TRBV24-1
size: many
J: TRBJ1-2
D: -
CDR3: CATSPQGNHGYTF
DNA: TGTGCCACCAGTCCACAGGGAAATCATGGCTACACCTTC

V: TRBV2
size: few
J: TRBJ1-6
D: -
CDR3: CASSVYNSPLHF
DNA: TGTGCCAGCAGTGTTTATAATTCACCCCTCCACTTT

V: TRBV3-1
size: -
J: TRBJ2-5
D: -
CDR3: CASSDSQTQYF
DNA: TGTGCCAGCAGCGACTCTCAGACCCAGTACTTC

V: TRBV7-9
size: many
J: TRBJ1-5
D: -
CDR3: CAVGADGYQPQHF
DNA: TGTGCCGTCGGGGCCGACGGATATCAGCCCCAGCATTTT

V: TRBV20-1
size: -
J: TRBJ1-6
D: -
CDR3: CSAQINSPSSYNSPLHF
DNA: TGCAGTGCTCAGATCAATTCCCCCAGCTCCTATAATTCACCCCTCCACTTT

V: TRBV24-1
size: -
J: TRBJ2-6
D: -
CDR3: CATSDTSGANVLTF
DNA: TGTGCCACCAGTGACACCAGTGGGGCCAACGTCCTGACTTTC

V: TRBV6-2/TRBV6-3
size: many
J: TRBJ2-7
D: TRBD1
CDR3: CASSWGTDDPYEQYF
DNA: TGTGCCAGCAGTTGGGGGACAGACGACCCCTACGAGCAGTACTTC

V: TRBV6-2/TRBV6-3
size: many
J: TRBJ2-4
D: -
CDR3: CASRMQWGINIKYF
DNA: TGTGCCAGCAGAATGCAATGGGGAATAAACATTAAGTACTTC

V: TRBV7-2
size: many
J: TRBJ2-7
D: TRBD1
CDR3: CASSLIRDRSYEQYF
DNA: TGTGCCAGCAGCTTAATCAGGGACAGGTCCTACGAGCAGTACTTC

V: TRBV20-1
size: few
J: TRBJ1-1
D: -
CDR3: CSATNQGTEAFF
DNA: TGCAGTGCTACCAACCAAGGTACTGAAGCTTTCTTT

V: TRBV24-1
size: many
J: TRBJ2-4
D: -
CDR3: CATSDSNDDIKYF
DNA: TGTGCCACCAGTGACTCGAATGACGACATTAAGTACTTC

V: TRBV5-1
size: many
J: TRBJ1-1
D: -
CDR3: CASSNRIASTEAFF
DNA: TGCGCCAGCAGCAACAGGATTGCGAGCACTGAAGCTTTCTTT

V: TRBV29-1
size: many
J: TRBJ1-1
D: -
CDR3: CSVEEGLTGAEAFF
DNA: TGCAGCGTTGAAGAAGGGCTGACCGGGGCTGAAGCTTTCTTT

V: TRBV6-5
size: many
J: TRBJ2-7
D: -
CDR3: CASRSDRSYEQYF
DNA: TGTGCCAGCAGATCAGACAGGTCCTACGAGCAGTACTTC

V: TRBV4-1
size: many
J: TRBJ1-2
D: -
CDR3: CASSQFPRGLSYGYTF
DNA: TGCGCCAGCAGCCAATTCCCTCGGGGTTTGTCCTATGGCTACACCTTC

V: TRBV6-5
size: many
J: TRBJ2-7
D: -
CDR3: CASRLRGPYEQYF
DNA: TGTGCCAGCAGGTTAAGGGGCCCCTACGAGCAGTACTTC

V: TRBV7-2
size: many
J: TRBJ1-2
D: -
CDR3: CASSLQLSNYGYTF
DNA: TGTGCCAGCAGCTTACAACTCTCGAACTATGGCTACACCTTC

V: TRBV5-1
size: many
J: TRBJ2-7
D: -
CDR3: CASSFMATAYEQYF
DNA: TGCGCCAGCAGCTTTATGGCCACGGCCTACGAGCAGTACTTC

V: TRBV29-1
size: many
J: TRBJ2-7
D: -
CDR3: CSVTLGAGAYEQYF
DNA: TGCAGCGTTACGCTGGGGGCCGGGGCCTACGAGCAGTACTTC

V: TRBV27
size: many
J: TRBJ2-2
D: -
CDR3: CASRKNTGELFF
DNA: TGTGCCAGCAGAAAAAACACCGGGGAGCTGTTTTTT

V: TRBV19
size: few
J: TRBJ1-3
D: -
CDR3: CASSMQGISGNTIYF
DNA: TGTGCCAGTAGTATGCAGGGGATCTCTGGAAACACCATATATTTT

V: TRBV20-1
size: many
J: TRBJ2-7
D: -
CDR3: CSASTSSYEQYF
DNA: TGCAGTGCTAGTACTTCTTCCTACGAGCAGTACTTC

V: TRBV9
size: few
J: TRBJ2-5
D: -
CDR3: CASSDAVAAGAQYF
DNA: TGTGCCAGCAGCGATGCAGTAGCGGCCGGGGCCCAGTACTTC

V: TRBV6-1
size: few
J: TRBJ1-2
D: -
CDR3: CASNRGYTF
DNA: TGTGCCAGCAACCGTGGCTACACCTTC

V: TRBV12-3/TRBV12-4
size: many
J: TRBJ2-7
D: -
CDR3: CASSLRAGEAYEQYF
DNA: TGTGCCAGCAGTTTAAGGGCAGGGGAAGCCTACGAGCAGTACTTC

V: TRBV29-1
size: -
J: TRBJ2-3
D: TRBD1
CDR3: CSAGTGTLTDTQYF
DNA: TGCAGCGCTGGGACAGGAACTCTCACAGATACGCAGTATTTT

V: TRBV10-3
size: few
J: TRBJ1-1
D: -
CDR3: CAISERGRGNTEAFF
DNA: TGTGCCATCAGTGAGAGAGGACGGGGGAACACTGAAGCTTTCTTT